By share, the clone carrying this T cell receptor beta chain counts as medium-sized. Its antigen is not known. The entry originates in a study of T cells in Graves' hyperthyroidism and ophthalmopathy. General observations from the study: Blood also contained most expanded thyroid clonotypes above 0.001.

The CDR3 regions of TCR beta were amplified from RNA transcripts. Researchers ran a first-round RT-PCR on the TCR CDR3 using the HTBI primer set. TCRdb reanalysed the multiplex PCR reads using MiXCR and keeps one entry per CDR3 protein. The sample has 200,000 to 250,000 distinct CDR3 sequences, 17% seen once. This receptor was taken from a man in his forties or fifties with Graves' hyperthyroidism. Sequencing was done on a sample of blood.

The CDR3 spells CASSLRDFVTGELFF. CDR3 DNA: TGTGCCAGCAGTTTGCGGGACTTCGTCACCGGGGAGCTGTTTTTT. This chain connects TRBV28 to TRBJ2-2, with a weak D call TRBD2 (6 bases). This CDR3 region has 15 residues. The ends were cut back, 3 bases at V and 4 bases at J, with 12 bases in the middle. Germline-derived CDR1 and CDR2 are MDHEN and SYDVKM.